This T cell receptor beta chain derives from a study of Ad26.COV2.S vaccination and SARS-CoV-2 variants. Study details: By the intramuscular route, Ad26.COV2.S was given once, or twice 56 days apart. Regarding the study as a whole: Comparability of non-spike TCR breadth was observed across vaccine and placebo recipients. Higher spike-specific TCR breadth was found in vaccine recipients than in placebo recipients.

Germline CDR1 and CDR2: SGHDT and YYEEEE. CDR3 length equals 15 residues. The ends were cut back, 0 bases at V and 7 bases at J, with 17 bases in the middle. The protocol was immunoSEQ multiplex PCR, while the TCRdb copy is restricted to in-frame clones and leaves out a portion. This table has under 600,000 clones, around 89% appearing once. This clone was detected only once. Its antigen is unknown. Treatment given: about 20 received Ad26.COV2.S at low or high dose, single or two shots; 5 received placebo; per-sample allocation not given. It was on day 63 after the first vaccine or placebo injection that samples were taken. What was given as vaccine was an Ad26 vector encoding Wuhan-strain SARS-CoV-2 spike.

This receptor was identified in a person between 18 and 65 years old who received the Ad26.COV2.S COVID-19 vaccine or a placebo. The chain combines TRBV5-6 with TRBJ2-7; D gene uncertain. This sample comprised peripheral blood, obtained in a trial of Ad26.COV2.S vaccine versus placebo. Here the CDR3 DNA reads TGTGCCAGCAGCTTGGTGGCTGGGTCATTCAAAGAGCAGTACTTC. Amino acids: CASSLVAGSFKEQYF.